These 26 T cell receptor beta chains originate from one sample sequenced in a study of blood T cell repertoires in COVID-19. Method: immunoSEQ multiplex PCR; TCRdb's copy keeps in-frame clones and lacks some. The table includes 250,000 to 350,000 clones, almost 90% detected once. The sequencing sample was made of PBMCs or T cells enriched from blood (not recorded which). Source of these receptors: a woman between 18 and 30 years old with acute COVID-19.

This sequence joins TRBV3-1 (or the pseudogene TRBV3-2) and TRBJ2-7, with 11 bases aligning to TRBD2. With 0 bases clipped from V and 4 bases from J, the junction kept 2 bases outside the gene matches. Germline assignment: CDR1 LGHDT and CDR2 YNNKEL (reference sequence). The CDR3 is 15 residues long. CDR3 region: CASSQEGLAGYEQYF. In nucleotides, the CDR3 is TGTGCCAGCAGCCAAGAAGGACTAGCGGGTTACGAGCAGTACTTC.

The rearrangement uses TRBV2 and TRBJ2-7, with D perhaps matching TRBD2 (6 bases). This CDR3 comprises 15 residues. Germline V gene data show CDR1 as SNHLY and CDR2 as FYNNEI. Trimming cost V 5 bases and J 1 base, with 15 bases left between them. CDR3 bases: TGTGCCAGCAGTCCACCGGGACTCGCTTCCTACGAGCAGTACTTC. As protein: CASSPPGLASYEQYF.

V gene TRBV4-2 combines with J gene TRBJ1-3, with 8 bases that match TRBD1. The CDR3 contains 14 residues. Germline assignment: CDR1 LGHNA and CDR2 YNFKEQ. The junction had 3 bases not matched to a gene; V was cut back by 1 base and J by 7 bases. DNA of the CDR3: TGTGCCAGCAGCCAAGGTCAGGGGGCCAACACCATATATTTT. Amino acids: CASSQGQGANTIYF.

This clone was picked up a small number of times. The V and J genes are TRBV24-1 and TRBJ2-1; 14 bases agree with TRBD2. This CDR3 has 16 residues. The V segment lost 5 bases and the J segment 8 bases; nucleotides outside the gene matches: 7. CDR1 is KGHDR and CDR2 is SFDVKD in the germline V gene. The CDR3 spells CATSVGLAGVYDEQFF. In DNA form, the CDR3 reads TGTGCCACCAGTGTGGGACTAGCGGGAGTGTATGATGAGCAGTTCTTC.

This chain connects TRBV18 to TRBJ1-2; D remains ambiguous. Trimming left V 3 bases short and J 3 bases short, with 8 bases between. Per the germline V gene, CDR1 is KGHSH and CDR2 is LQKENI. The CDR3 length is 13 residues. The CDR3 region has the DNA TGTGCCAGCTCACCCCCTAACGACTATGGCTACACCTTC. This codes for CASSPPNDYGYTF. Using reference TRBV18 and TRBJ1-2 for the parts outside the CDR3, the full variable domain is NAGVMQNPRHLVRRRGQEARLRCSPMKGHSHVYWYRQLPEEGLKFMVYLQKENIIDESGMPKERFSAEFPKEGPSILRIQQVVRGDSAAYFCASSPPNDYGYTFGSGTRLTVV.

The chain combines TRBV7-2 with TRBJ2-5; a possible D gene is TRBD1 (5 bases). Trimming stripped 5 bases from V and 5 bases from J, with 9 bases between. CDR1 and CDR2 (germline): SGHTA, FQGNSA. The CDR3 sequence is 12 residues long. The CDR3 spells CASSVQEETQYF. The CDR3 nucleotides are TGTGCCAGCAGCGTACAGGAGGAGACCCAGTACTTC.

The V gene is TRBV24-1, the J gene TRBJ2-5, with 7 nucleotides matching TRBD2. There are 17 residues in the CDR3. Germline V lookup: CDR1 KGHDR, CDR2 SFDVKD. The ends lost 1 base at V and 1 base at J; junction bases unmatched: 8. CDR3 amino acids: CATSDLRAGVVQETQYF. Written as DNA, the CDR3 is TGTGCCACCAGTGATTTAAGGGCGGGAGTCGTCCAAGAGACCCAGTACTTC.

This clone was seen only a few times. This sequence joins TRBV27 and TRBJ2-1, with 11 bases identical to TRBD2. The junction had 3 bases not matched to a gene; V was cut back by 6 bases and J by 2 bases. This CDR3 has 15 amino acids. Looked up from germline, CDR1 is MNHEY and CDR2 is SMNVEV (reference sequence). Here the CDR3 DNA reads TGTGCCAGCAGCCGACTAGCGGGGACCTACAATGAGCAGTTCTTC. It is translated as CASSRLAGTYNEQFF.

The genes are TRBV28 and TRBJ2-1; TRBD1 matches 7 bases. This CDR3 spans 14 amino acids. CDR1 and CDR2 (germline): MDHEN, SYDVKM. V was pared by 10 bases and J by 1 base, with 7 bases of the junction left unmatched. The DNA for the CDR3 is TGTGCCACCGAACAGGGGAGATCCTACAATGAGCAGTTCTTC. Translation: CATEQGRSYNEQFF.

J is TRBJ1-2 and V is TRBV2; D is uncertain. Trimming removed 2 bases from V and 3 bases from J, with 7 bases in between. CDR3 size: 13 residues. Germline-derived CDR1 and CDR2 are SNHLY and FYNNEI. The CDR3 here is CASSENSDYGYTF. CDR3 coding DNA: TGTGCCAGCAGTGAAAACAGTGACTATGGCTACACCTTC.

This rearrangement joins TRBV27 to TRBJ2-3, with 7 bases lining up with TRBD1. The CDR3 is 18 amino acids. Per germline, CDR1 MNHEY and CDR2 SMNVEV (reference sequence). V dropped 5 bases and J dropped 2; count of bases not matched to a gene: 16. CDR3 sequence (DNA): TGTGCCAGCAGTCTGCGGACAGGCCTTTCCTCTAACACAGATACGCAGTATTTT. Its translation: CASSLRTGLSSNTDTQYF.

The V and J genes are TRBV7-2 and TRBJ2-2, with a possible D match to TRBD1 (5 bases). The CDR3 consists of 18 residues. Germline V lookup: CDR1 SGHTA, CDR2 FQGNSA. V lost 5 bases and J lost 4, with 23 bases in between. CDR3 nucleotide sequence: TGTGCCAGCAGCCCCTCCCCCCTGGGGCTAGGGGTCACCGGGGAGCTGTTTTTT. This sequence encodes CASSPSPLGLGVTGELFF.

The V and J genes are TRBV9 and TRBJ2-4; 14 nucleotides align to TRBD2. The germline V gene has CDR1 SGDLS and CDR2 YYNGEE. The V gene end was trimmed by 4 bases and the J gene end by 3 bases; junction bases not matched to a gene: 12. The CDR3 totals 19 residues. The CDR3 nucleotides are TGTGCCAGCAGCCCTGGGACTAGCGGGAGTTCCCCCTACAAAAACATTCAGTACTTC. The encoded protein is CASSPGTSGSSPYKNIQYF. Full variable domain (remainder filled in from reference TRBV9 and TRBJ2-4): DSGVTQTPKHLITATGQRVTLRCSPRSGDLSVYWYQQSLDQGLQFLIQYYNGEERAKGNILERFSAQQFPDLHSELNLSSLELGDSALYFCASSPGTSGSSPYKNIQYFGAGTRLSVL.

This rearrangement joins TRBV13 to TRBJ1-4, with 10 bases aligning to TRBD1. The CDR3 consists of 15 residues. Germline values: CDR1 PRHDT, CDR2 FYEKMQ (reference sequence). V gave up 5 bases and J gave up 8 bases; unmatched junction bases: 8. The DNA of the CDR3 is TGTGCCAGCAGCCTGAGACAGGGGGCAGGAGAAAAACTGTTTTTT. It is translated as CASSLRQGAGEKLFF.

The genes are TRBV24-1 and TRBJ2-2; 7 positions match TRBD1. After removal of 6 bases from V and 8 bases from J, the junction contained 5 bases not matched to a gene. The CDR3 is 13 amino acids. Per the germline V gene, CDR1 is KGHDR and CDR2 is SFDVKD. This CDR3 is CATSPTGTGELFF. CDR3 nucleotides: TGTGCCACCAGTCCGACAGGGACGGGGGAGCTGTTTTTT.

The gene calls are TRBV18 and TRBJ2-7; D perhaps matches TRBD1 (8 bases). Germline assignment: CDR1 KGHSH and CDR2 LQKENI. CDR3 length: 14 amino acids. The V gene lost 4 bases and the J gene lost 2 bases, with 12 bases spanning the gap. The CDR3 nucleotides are TGTGCCAGCTCACGGGGGGGACAGGCCTACGAGCAGTACTTC. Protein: CASSRGGQAYEQYF. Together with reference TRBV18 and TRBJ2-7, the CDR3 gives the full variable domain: NAGVMQNPRHLVRRRGQEARLRCSPMKGHSHVYWYRQLPEEGLKFMVYLQKENIIDESGMPKERFSAEFPKEGPSILRIQQVVRGDSAAYFCASSRGGQAYEQYFGPGTRLTVT.

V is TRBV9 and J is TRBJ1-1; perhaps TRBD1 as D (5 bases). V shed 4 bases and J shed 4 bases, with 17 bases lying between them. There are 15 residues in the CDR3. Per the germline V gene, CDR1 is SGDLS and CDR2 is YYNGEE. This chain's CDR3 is CASSPSGGTGTEAFF. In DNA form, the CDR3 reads TGTGCCAGCAGCCCCTCCGGAGGGACGGGCACTGAAGCTTTCTTT. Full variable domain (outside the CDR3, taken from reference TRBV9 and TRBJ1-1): DSGVTQTPKHLITATGQRVTLRCSPRSGDLSVYWYQQSLDQGLQFLIQYYNGEERAKGNILERFSAQQFPDLHSELNLSSLELGDSALYFCASSPSGGTGTEAFFGQGTRLTVV.

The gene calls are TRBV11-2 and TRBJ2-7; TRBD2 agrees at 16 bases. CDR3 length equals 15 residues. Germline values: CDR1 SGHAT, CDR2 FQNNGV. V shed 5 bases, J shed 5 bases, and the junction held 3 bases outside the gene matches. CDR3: CASSTGTSGRDEQYF. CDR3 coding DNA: TGTGCCAGCAGCACGGGGACTAGCGGGAGGGACGAGCAGTACTTC.

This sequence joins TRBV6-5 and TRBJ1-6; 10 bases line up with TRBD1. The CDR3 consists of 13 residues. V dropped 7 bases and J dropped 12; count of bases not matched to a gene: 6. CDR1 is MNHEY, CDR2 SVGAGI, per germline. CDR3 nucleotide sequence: TGTGCCAGCATGGGGACAGGGGAATTACCCCTCCACTTT. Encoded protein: CASMGTGELPLHF.

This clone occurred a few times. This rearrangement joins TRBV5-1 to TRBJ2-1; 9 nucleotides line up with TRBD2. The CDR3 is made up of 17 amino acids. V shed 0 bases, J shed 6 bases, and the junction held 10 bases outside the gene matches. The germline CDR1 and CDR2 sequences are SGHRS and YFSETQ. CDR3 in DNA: TGCGCCAGCAGCTTGGGAATCACTAGCGGGTCCCTCAATGAGCAGTTCTTC. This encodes CASSLGITSGSLNEQFF.

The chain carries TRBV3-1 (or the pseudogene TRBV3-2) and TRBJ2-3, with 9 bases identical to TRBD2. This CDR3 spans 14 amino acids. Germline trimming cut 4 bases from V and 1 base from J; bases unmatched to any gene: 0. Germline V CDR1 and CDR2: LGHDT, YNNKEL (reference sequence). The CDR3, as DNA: TGTGCCAGCAGCCGGACTAGCGGCACAGATACGCAGTATTTT. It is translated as CASSRTSGTDTQYF.

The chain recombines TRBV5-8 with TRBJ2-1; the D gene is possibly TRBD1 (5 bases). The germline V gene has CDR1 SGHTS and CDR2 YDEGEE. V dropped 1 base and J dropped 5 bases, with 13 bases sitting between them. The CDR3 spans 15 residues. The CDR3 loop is CASSLRQGSDNEQFF. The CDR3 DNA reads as TGTGCCAGCAGCTTGCGGCAGGGTTCTGACAATGAGCAGTTCTTC.

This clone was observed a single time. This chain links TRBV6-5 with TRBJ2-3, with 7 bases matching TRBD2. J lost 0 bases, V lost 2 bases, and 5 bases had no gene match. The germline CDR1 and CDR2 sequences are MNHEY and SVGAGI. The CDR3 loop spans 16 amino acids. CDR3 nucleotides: TGTGCCAGCAGTTACACGAGTAGCGGGAGCACAGATACGCAGTATTTT. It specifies CASSYTSSGSTDTQYF.

The CDR3 protein is CASSTGSRNTGELFF. In DNA form, the CDR3 reads TGCGCCAGCAGTACGGGATCACGGAACACCGGGGAGCTGTTTTTT. The chain carries TRBV5-1 and TRBJ2-2, with D tentatively TRBD2 (5 bases). Germline CDR1 and CDR2: SGHRS and YFSETQ. The germline V and J ends were trimmed by 5 bases and 1 base, with 12 bases remaining between them. The CDR3 spans 15 residues.

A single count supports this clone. The CDR3 here is CASSQDARSGNIQYF. The CDR3 DNA reads TGTGCCAGCAGCCAAGATGCGAGGTCTGGAAACATTCAGTACTTC. The rearrangement uses TRBV3-1 (or the pseudogene TRBV3-2) and TRBJ2-4; D gene ambiguous. There are 15 residues in the CDR3. V dropped 0 bases and J dropped 6 bases, with 12 bases sitting between them. CDR1 is LGHDT, CDR2 YNNKEL, per germline (reference sequence).

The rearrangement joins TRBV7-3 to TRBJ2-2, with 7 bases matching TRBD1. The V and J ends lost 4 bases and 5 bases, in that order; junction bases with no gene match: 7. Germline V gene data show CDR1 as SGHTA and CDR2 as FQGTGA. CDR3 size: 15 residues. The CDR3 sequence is CASSSQGRETGELFF. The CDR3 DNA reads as TGTGCCAGCAGCTCACAGGGGCGAGAGACCGGGGAGCTGTTTTTT.